This T cell receptor beta chain was identified in a study of shared clonotypes between healthy human individuals. Generated by immunoSEQ multiplex PCR, the TCRdb table keeps only in-frame clones and is missing some. The sample lists around 1,900,000 clones; about 93% were seen once. This clone was seen just once. CD45RO negativity and positive selection for CCR7 defined naive CD8 cells, a population that excluded terminally differentiated effector memory CD45RA+ cells. V was pared by 5 bases and J by 0 bases, with 23 bases between. This CDR3 spans 19 amino acids. Germline V gene data show CDR1 as SGHAT and CDR2 as FQNNGV.

The sequencing sample was made of naive CD8+ T cells from PBMCs. This TCR was recovered from a man aged 18 to 30 in good health. Some clones in this sample may be carry-over from other donors' samples. The chain is built from TRBV11-2 and TRBJ2-1, with D unresolved. The CDR3 region has the DNA TGTGCCAGCAGCCCACGTACCATGACGGCGAAGAGCTCCTACAATGAGCAGTTCTTC. Translation gives CASSPRTMTAKSSYNEQFF.